Listed below are T cell receptor beta chains from one sample, sequenced in a study of blood T cell repertoires in COVID-19. Assay used: immunoSEQ multiplex PCR; TCRdb lists only in-frame clones, some missing. This table has 85,000 to 120,000 clones, about 78% appearing once. The sequenced sample was peripheral blood. The receptors were gathered from a man aged 60-69 years with active or convalescent COVID-19. The conserved cysteine and the conserved F or W are not part of the CDR3 here. Each record gives: V gene, clone size, J gene, CDR3 protein. Not every row has a clone size; where given, it reads once, few, many or a size class.

TRBV4-2	-	TRBJ1-2	ASSQDGQYGYT
TRBV5-4	few	TRBJ2-3	ASSPRTSGRLQQY
TRBV2	-	TRBJ1-1	ASSAGQGTTEAF
TRBV12-3/TRBV12-4	-	TRBJ2-1	ASSLQGYEQF
TRBV5-1	once	TRBJ2-2	ASSLREGGTGELF
TRBV11-2	few	TRBJ1-2	ASSVTPLVGGYT
TRBV28	-	TRBJ1-5	ASRGGDRPNQPQH
TRBV5-1	-	TRBJ2-5	ASSLGDRVIETQY
TRBV24-1	few	TRBJ1-3	ATSDSRTGLSGNTIY
TRBV10-1	-	TRBJ2-1	ASSERTTGWGYNEQF
TRBV7-2	few	TRBJ2-1	ASSLVGAQMGNEQF
TRBV29-1	few	TRBJ1-1	SVTLGQGGTEAF
TRBV28	once	TRBJ1-6	ASREYRGPNSPLH
TRBV4-3	-	TRBJ2-2	ASSQGDANTGELF
TRBV5-1	-	TRBJ2-6	ASSLAVRSGANVLT
TRBV7-8	-	TRBJ1-5	ASSSQGNSNQPQH
TRBV6-6	-	TRBJ1-6	ASSSQMSSYNSPLH
TRBV19	once	TRBJ1-2	ASSLRRTRSRLGYT
TRBV20-1	-	TRBJ2-7	SASGGPSYEQY
TRBV24-1	-	TRBJ2-3	ATSDGLAGADTQY
TRBV2	-	TRBJ1-2	ASSLQGANGYT
TRBV12-3/TRBV12-4	-	TRBJ2-3	ASRPPSGDTQY
TRBV10-3	-	TRBJ2-1	AISELGTSGRSYNEQF
TRBV28	once	TRBJ2-7	ASSLPTSGDYEQY
TRBV5-4	-	TRBJ1-2	ASSLDSSYGYT
TRBV27	-	TRBJ2-6	ASSFSSGANVLT
TRBV4-1	-	TRBJ2-5	ASSQDGAGGFQETQY
TRBV5-4	-	TRBJ1-4	ASSLGTSEKLF
TRBV27	-	TRBJ1-1	ASSLTRVTEAF
TRBV28	-	TRBJ2-7	ASSPGLAAPYEQY
TRBV6-5	once	TRBJ1-2	ASSPQGAGYT
TRBV3-1/TRBV3-2	-	TRBJ1-2	ASSQGPGQAVYGYT
TRBV7-9	-	TRBJ1-1	ASRLVVRTEAF
TRBV14	once	TRBJ2-2	ASSQVLGRTTGELF
TRBV28	-	TRBJ2-1	ASSPGQWASGSYNEQF
TRBV5-1	-	TRBJ1-6	ASSLRQDGNSPLH
TRBV2	-	TRBJ2-7	ASSWDRGYEQY
TRBV4-2	once	TRBJ2-3	ASSQGLAGVSDTQY
TRBV2	-	TRBJ1-1	ASSRQSNTEAF
TRBV30	-	TRBJ2-5	AWSNSGRSGLTQY
TRBV5-1	-	TRBJ2-3	ASSLSGRQGDTQY